The entry below describes one T cell receptor (beta chain). Only in-frame clones appear in the TCRdb table, and some are missing; sequencing was by immunoSEQ multiplex PCR. The sample contains 55,000 to 75,000 clones, more than 70% of which appear only once. The V gene end was trimmed by 5 bases and the J gene end by 2 bases; junction bases not matched to a gene: 15. The CDR3 is made up of 18 amino acids. Germline assignment: CDR1 SNHLY and CDR2 FYNNEI. The data are from a study of control samples from healthy donors and cancer patients. This rearrangement joins TRBV2 to TRBJ2-7, with 10 bases matching TRBD1. Sequenced: PBMCs. The TCR comes from a woman in her forties or fifties with head and neck cancer. The CDR3 DNA reads as TGTGCCAGCAGTCCCCCACGGGGGGGACAGGGGTCTACCTACGAGCAGTACTTC. This sequence encodes CASSPPRGGQGSTYEQYF.